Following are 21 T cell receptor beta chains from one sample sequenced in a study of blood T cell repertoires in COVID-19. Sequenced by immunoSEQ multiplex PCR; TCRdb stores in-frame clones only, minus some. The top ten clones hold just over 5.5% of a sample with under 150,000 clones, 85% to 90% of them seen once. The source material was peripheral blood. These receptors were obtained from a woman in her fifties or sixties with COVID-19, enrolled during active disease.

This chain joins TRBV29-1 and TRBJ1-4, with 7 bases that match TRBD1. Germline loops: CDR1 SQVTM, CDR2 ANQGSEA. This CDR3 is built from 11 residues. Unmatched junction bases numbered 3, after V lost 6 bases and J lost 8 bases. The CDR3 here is CSVDRNEKLFF. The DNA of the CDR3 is TGCAGCGTGGACAGGAACGAAAAACTGTTTTTT.

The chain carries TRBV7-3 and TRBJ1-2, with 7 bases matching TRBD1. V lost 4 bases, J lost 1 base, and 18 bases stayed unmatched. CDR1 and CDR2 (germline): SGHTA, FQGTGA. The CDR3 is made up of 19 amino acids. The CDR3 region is CASSSYRGSSRAVNYGYTF. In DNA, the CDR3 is TGTGCCAGCAGCTCTTACAGGGGCTCCTCTCGCGCCGTTAACTATGGCTACACCTTC.

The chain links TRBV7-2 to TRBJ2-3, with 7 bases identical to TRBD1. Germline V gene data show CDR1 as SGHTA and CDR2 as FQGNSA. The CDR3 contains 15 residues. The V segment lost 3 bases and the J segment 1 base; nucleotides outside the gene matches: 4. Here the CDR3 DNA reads TGTGCCAGCAGCTTTCGACAGGGAGGCACAGATACGCAGTATTTT. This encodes CASSFRQGGTDTQYF.

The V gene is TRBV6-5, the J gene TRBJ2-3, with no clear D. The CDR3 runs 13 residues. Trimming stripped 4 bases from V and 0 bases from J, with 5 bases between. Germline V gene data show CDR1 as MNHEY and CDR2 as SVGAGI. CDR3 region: CASSSTSTDTQYF. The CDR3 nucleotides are TGTGCCAGCAGTTCGACTAGCACAGATACGCAGTATTTT.

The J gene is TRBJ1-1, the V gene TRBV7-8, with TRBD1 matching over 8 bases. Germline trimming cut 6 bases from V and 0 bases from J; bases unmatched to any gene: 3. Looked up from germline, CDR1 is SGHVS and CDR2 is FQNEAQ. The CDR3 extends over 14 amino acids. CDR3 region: CASRGTGMNTEAFF. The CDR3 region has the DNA TGTGCCAGCAGGGGGACAGGCATGAACACTGAAGCTTTCTTT. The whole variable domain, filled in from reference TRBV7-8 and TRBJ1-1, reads GAGVSQSPRYKVAKRGQDVALRCDPISGHVSLFWYQQALGQGPEFLTYFQNEAQLDKSGLPSDRFFAERPEGSVSTLKIQRTQQEDSAVYLCASRGTGMNTEAFFGQGTRLTVV.

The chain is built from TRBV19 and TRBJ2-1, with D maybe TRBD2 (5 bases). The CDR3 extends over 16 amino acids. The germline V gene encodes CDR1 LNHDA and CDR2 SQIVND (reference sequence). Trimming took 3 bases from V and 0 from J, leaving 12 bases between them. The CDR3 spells CASSILTTYSYNEQFF. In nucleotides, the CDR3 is TGTGCCAGTAGTATTTTGACTACATACTCCTACAATGAGCAGTTCTTC.

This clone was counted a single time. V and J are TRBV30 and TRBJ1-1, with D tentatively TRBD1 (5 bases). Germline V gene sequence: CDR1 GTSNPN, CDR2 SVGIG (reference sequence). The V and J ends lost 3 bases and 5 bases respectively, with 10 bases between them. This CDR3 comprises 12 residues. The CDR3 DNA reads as TGTGCCTGGAGGGCAGGGTGGACTGAAGCTTTCTTT. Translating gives CAWRAGWTEAFF.

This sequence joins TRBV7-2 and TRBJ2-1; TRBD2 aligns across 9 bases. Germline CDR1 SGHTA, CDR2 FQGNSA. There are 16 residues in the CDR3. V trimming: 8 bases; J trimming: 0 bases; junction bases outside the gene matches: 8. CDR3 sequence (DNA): TGTGCCAGCCCGAATAGCGGGGGACGCTCCTACAATGAGCAGTTCTTC. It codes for CASPNSGGRSYNEQFF.

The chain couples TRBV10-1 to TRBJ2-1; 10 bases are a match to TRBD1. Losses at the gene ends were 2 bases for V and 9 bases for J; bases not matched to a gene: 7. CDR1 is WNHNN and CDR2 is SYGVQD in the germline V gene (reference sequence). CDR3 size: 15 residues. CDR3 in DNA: TGCGCCAGCAGTGAGCGACAGGGGGCTCAAGTTGAGCAGTTCTTC. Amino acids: CASSERQGAQVEQFF.

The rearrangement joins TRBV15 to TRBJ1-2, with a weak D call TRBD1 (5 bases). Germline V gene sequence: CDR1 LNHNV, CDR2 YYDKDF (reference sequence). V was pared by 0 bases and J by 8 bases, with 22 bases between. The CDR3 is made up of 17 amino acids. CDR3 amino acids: CATSRDMRQYAFMGYTF. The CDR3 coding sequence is TGTGCCACCAGCAGAGATATGAGACAGTATGCCTTTATGGGCTACACCTTC.

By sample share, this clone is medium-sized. CDR3 in amino acids: CASRRGERGNQPQHF. CDR3 sequence (DNA): TGTGCCAGCCGCCGGGGGGAGCGGGGCAATCAGCCCCAGCATTTT. The chain recombines TRBV27 with TRBJ1-5, with D possibly TRBD1 on 5 matching bases. The CDR3 runs to 15 residues. Germline CDR1 MNHEY, CDR2 SMNVEV (reference sequence). V lost 8 bases to trimming and J lost 2 bases, with 16 bases between them.

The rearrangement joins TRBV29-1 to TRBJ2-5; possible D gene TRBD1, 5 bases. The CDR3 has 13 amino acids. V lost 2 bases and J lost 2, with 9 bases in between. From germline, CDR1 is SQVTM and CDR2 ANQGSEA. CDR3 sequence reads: CSVESTGQETQYF. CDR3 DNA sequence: TGCAGCGTTGAAAGTACAGGTCAAGAGACCCAGTACTTC.

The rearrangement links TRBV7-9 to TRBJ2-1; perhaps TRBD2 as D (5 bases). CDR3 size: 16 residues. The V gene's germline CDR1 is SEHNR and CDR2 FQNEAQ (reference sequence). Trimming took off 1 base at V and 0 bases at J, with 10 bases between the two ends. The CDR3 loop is CASSLGAGLSYNEQFF. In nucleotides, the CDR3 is TGTGCCAGCAGCTTAGGGGCCGGACTCTCCTACAATGAGCAGTTCTTC.

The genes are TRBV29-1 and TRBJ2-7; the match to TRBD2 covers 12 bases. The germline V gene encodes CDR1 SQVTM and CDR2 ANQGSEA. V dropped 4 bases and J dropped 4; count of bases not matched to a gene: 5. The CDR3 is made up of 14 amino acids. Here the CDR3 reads CSVVGLAGRYEQYF. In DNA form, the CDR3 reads TGCAGCGTTGTAGGACTAGCGGGGCGTTACGAGCAGTACTTC.

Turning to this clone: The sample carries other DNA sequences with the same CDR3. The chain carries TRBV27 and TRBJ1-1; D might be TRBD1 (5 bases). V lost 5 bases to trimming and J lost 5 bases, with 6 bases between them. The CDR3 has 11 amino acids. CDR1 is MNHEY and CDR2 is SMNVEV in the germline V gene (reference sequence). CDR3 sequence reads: CASSQGTEAFF. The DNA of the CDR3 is TGTGCCAGCAGTCAGGGTACTGAAGCTTTCTTT.

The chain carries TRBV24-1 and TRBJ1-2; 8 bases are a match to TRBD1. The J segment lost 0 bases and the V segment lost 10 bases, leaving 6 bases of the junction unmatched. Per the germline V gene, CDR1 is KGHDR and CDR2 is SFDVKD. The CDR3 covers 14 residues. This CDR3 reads CATSGTGANYGYTF. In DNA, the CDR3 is TGTGCCACTTCCGGGACAGGAGCTAACTATGGCTACACCTTC.

The CDR3 DNA sequence: TGTGCCAGTAGTATAGATGCGGACAGAGTATATAGCAATCAGCCCCAGCATTTT. It encodes CASSIDADRVYSNQPQHF. The V gene is TRBV19, the J gene TRBJ1-5, with D perhaps matching TRBD1 (6 bases). The germline V gene has CDR1 LNHDA and CDR2 SQIVND (reference sequence). The CDR3 is 18 amino acids. V lost 0 bases, J lost 0 bases, and 15 bases lay in between. Filled out from reference TRBV19 and TRBJ1-5, the complete variable domain reads DGGITQSPKYLFRKEGQNVTLSCEQNLNHDAMYWYRQDPGQGLRLIYYSQIVNDFQKGDIAEGYSVSREKKESFPLTVTSAQKNPTAFYLCASSIDADRVYSNQPQHFGDGTRLSIL.

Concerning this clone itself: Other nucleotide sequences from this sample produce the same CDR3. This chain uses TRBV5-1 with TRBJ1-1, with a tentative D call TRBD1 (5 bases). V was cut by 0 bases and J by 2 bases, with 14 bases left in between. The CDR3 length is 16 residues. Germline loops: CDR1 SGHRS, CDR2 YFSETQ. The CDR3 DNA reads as TGCGCCAGCAGCTTGGTCCAGGGTCGGAGCAACACTGAAGCTTTCTTT. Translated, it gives CASSLVQGRSNTEAFF.

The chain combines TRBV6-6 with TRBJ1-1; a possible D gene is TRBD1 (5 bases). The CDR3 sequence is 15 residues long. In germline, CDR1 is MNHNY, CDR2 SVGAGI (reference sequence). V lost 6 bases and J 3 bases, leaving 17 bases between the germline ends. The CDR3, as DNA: TGTGCCAGCAGGGTCAGTGGGGCAGTCTACACTGAAGCTTTCTTT. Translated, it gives CASRVSGAVYTEAFF.

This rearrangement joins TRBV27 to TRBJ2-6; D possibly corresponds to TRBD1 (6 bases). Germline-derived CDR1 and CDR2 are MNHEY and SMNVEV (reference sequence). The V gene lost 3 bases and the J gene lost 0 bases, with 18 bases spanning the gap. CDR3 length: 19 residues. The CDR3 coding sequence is TGTGCCAGCAGTTTTGATGTGTCCAGGGGCGGCTCTGGGGCCAACGTCCTGACTTTC. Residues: CASSFDVSRGGSGANVLTF.

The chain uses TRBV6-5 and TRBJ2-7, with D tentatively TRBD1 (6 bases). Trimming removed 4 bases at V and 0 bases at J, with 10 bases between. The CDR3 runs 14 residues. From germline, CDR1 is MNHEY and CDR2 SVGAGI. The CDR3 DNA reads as TGTGCCAGCAGTTCGAACAGGGTCTCCTACGAGCAGTACTTC. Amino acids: CASSSNRVSYEQYF.